This entry concerns a single T cell receptor beta chain. The antigen is not known. The entry originates in a study of cytomegalovirus exposure and HLA in healthy donors. Study context: Findings of an earlier analysis included some 110 million unique TCR beta sequences from 180 million or so T cells.

Overall study findings and caveats: In a later analysis, the majority of CMV-associated beta chains seemingly showed HLA restriction. Exclusion applied to some V segments, including TRBV6-2 and TRBV6-3, as they were indistinguishable.

13 Jbeta primers and 60 Vbeta primers were used for the PCR. This table comes from immunoSEQ multiplex PCR, and its TCRdb copy is limited to in-frame clones, with some not included. In the table there are around 100,000 clones, about 67% of which are singletons. This CDR3 comprises 13 residues. V was pared by 4 bases and J by 3 bases, with 8 bases between. Germline lookup yields CDR1 SGHRS and CDR2 YFSETQ. Sample: PBMCs. J is TRBJ1-3 and V is TRBV5-1; D gene uncertain. The sequence came from a man aged 25-40 years in good health and CMV-seronegative. Here the CDR3 reads CASSPSGGNTIYF. In DNA form, the CDR3 reads TGCGCCAGCAGCCCCAGTGGTGGAAACACCATATATTTT. Full variable domain (missing parts from reference TRBV5-1 and TRBJ1-3): KAGVTQTPRYLIKTRGQQVTLSCSPISGHRSVSWYQQTPGQGLQFLFEYFSETQRNKGNFPGRFSGRQFSNSRSEMNVSTLELGDSALYLCASSPSGGNTIYFGEGSWLTVV.